This TCR beta chain derives from a study of human T cells and chemical hapten exposure. MiXCR, run by TCRdb on the RACE reads, gives a single entry per CDR3 protein. The sample includes about 84,000 distinct CDR3 sequences, 10% to 14% of them seen just once. This sample's time point: patch test 3, about 24 weeks after DPC sensitization. Documented treatment: therapeutic diphenylcyclopropenone sensitization with weekly scalp DPC. The sample consisted of whole blood, taken in connection with sensitization to the hapten diphenylcyclopropenone (DPC). This TCR derives from a woman in her forties or fifties with alopecia areata. Some clones in this sample may be carry-over from other donors' samples.

The CDR3 DNA reads as TGTGCCAGCAGCGTAGGGGGAGGGCCCACAGATACGCAGTATTTT. Translating it yields CASSVGGGPTDTQYF. V and J are TRBV9 and TRBJ2-3, with 7 bases lining up with TRBD2. The CDR3 has 15 residues. The germline V gene has CDR1 SGDLS and CDR2 YYNGEE. Trimming at V came to 0 bases and at J to 2 bases, leaving 3 bases not matched to a gene.